A selection of T cell receptor beta chains follows, all from one sample in a study of T-cell memory formation after mild COVID-19. TCRdb fed the 5' RACE reads into MiXCR, producing one record per CDR3 protein. The sample gives 100,000 to 150,000 distinct CDR3 sequences, about 15% of which show up once; approximately 4.7% is in the top ten. The material sequenced was PBMCs or a T cell subset sorted from them (not recorded which). These receptors originate from a man between 18 and 35 years old who had mild COVID-19 (a few samples of this study predate the infection). Cell type and time point are not known. Both conserved end residues are part of each CDR3. The D gene is left open where the match is weak. For some rows the clone size is stated as once, few or many, or as a class when expanded; others skip it.

CDR3 DNA,CDR3 protein,D gene,CDR3 length,V gene,clone size,J gene
TGTGCCAGCAGCTTAGCTCGGACTAGCGGGGGGACCGAGACCCAGTACTTC,CASSLARTSGGTETQYF,TRBD2,17,TRBV7-9,.,TRBJ2-5
TGCGCCAGCAGGCTTGGTGGGGAGAACACTGAAGCTTTCTTT,CASRLGGENTEAFF,.,14,TRBV5-1,many,TRBJ1-1
TGTGCCACCTCCGCTCTGACAGGCCAGCAGTTCTTC,CATSALTGQQFF,.,12,TRBV24-1,few,TRBJ2-1
TGTGCCAGCCGCCCCGTGGCAATCTCTGGAAACACCATATATTTT,CASRPVAISGNTIYF,.,15,TRBV7-2,.,TRBJ1-3
TGTGCTAGCAGCTTAGTGGCGGACACTGAAGCTTTCTTT,CASSLVADTEAFF,.,13,TRBV7-7,.,TRBJ1-1
TGCAGTGCTAGCCCTAACCCCCCTAGCGGGGACTACGAGCAGTACTTC,CSASPNPPSGDYEQYF,TRBD2,16,TRBV20-1,.,TRBJ2-7
TGCAGTGCTTCTGGACAAAGCACTGAAGCTTTCTTT,CSASGQSTEAFF,.,12,TRBV20-1,few,TRBJ1-1
TGTGCCAGCAGCGTTACTGGGCCGGAGACCCAGTACTTC,CASSVTGPETQYF,.,13,TRBV9,.,TRBJ2-5
TGCGCCAGCAGCTTGAGACAGGGGGGTAACAATGAGCAGTTCTTC,CASSLRQGGNNEQFF,TRBD1,15,TRBV5-1,few,TRBJ2-1
TGTGCCAGCAGCCAGGGACCACAGGTGACCCAGTACTTC,CASSQGPQVTQYF,.,13,TRBV3-1,.,TRBJ2-5
TGCGCCAGCAGCTTGGCCCGGAGCGGGGGTCCTAGCACAGATACGCAGTATTTT,CASSLARSGGPSTDTQYF,TRBD2,18,TRBV5-1,few,TRBJ2-3
TGTGCCAGCAGTGAACACAGGGCGGTTAACTATGGCTACACCTTC,CASSEHRAVNYGYTF,.,15,TRBV6-1,.,TRBJ1-2
TGTGCCGGACGACAGGGGGAGGGCTACACCTTC,CAGRQGEGYTF,TRBD1,11,TRBV7-2,.,TRBJ1-2
TGTGCCATCAGTACACAAGCGGGGGGGCAAGATACGCAGTATTTT,CAISTQAGGQDTQYF,TRBD2,15,TRBV10-3,few,TRBJ2-3
TGTGCCAGTCGGGACTATCTGAACACCGGGGAGCTGTTTTTT,CASRDYLNTGELFF,TRBD2,14,TRBV2,few,TRBJ2-2
TGTGCCAGCAGTTACCGGGCAGGTCCGAACACCGGGGAGCTGTTTTTT,CASSYRAGPNTGELFF,.,16,TRBV6-2/TRBV6-3,.,TRBJ2-2
TGTGCCAGCAGCCGGACGGACAGGGCCGGCTACACCTTC,CASSRTDRAGYTF,TRBD1,13,TRBV4-2,few,TRBJ1-2
TGTGCCAGCAGCCCAAGACAGGCAAAGAACACCGGGGAGCTGTTTTTT,CASSPRQAKNTGELFF,.,16,TRBV7-8,many,TRBJ2-2
TGTGCCAGCAGCTTACAGGAAAGTCCCTACAATGAGCAGTTCTTC,CASSLQESPYNEQFF,.,15,TRBV7-2,.,TRBJ2-1
TGTGCCAGCAGCTCAAGACTAGCGGGGGGGACCGGGGAGCTGTTTTTT,CASSSRLAGGTGELFF,TRBD2,16,TRBV11-2,.,TRBJ2-2
TGCGCCAGCAGCCAATCCTGGGCGGGGTCCACCGGGGAGCTGTTTTTT,CASSQSWAGSTGELFF,.,16,TRBV4-3,.,TRBJ2-2
TGTGCCAGCAGTGAAGTGGAGGACCGGCTGGGGTTTTTT,CASSEVEDRLGFF,.,13,TRBV6-1,.,TRBJ1-4
TGTGCCAGCAGCTTAGAGGTTAGGGGCATTCAGTACTTC,CASSLEVRGIQYF,.,13,TRBV7-2,.,TRBJ2-4
TGTGCCAGCAGTTACATAGCGGTCACAGATACGCAGTATTTT,CASSYIAVTDTQYF,.,14,TRBV6-6,few,TRBJ2-3
TGTGCCACCAGGGACAGAAGCACAGATACGCAGTATTTT,CATRDRSTDTQYF,.,13,TRBV24-1,.,TRBJ2-3
TGTGCCAGCTCACGTTGGACCGGCGGGGGGAGCACAGATACGCAGTATTTT,CASSRWTGGGSTDTQYF,TRBD2,17,TRBV18,few,TRBJ2-3
TGTGCCAGCAGCTCGGGACTCGCCACCGGGGAGCTGTTTTTT,CASSSGLATGELFF,.,14,TRBV7-2,few,TRBJ2-2
TGCGCCAGCAGCCAAACAGGGGGCCCGAACACCGGGGAGCTGTTTTTT,CASSQTGGPNTGELFF,TRBD1,16,TRBV4-3,once,TRBJ2-2
TGCGCCAGCAGCCGATCCACAGACTCTGGAAACACCATATATTTT,CASSRSTDSGNTIYF,.,15,TRBV4-3,.,TRBJ1-3
TGCGCCAGCAGATCGGGACTAGCGGGGAACAATGAGCAGTTCTTC,CASRSGLAGNNEQFF,TRBD2,15,TRBV4-1,few,TRBJ2-1
TGTGCCAGCAGCTTATTGGTGGGGACGCCGGGGGGCTACACCTTC,CASSLLVGTPGGYTF,.,15,TRBV7-2,.,TRBJ1-2
TGCGCCAGCAGCTTGGCCGGCACCGACCAGGGGACCCAGTACTTC,CASSLAGTDQGTQYF,.,15,TRBV5-1,many,TRBJ2-5
TGTGCCAGCAGCTTATTTACCGACAGGGTATCTCCTGAAGCTTTCTTT,CASSLFTDRVSPEAFF,TRBD1,16,TRBV11-2,few,TRBJ1-1
TGTGCCAGCAGTAGACGGGACAGGGGAGCCTACGAGCAGTACTTC,CASSRRDRGAYEQYF,TRBD1,15,TRBV12-3/TRBV12-4,.,TRBJ2-7
TGTGCCAGCAGTGATGACCGGGGGGGCCGAGACGGGGAGCTGTTTTTT,CASSDDRGGRDGELFF,TRBD2,16,TRBV2,.,TRBJ2-2
TGTGCCATCAGCGGGGGGCCCAGGGGAGAAGAGACCCAGTACTTC,CAISGGPRGEETQYF,.,15,TRBV10-3,.,TRBJ2-5